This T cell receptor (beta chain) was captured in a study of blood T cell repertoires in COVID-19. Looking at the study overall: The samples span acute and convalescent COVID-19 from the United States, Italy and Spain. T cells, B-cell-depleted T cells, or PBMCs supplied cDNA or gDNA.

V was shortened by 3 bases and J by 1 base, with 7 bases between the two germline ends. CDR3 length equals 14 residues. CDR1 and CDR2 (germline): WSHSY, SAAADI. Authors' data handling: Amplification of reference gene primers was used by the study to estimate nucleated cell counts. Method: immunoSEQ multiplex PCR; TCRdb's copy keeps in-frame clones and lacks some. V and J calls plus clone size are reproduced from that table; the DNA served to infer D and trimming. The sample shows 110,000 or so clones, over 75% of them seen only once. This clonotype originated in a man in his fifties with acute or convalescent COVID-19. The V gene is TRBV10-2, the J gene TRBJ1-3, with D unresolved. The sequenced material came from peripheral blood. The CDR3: CASSDWRSGNTIYF. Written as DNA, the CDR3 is TGCGCCAGCAGTGACTGGAGATCTGGAAACACCATATATTTT.